The sequence of this T cell receptor beta chain was determined in a study of early T cells in non-severe SARS-CoV-2 infection. Overall study context: Unsorted whole-blood RNA was sequenced in bulk, leaving chains unpaired.

TCRdb reprocessed the 5' RACE reads with MiXCR, giving one entry per CDR3 protein. The sample carries about 81,000 distinct CDR3 sequences, 5.5% to 7.5% recorded once. The sequenced sample consisted of whole blood. The sequence was collected from an adult who was a healthcare worker with PCR-confirmed SARS-CoV-2 infection or an uninfected control (not recorded which).

CDR3 nucleotide sequence: TGTGCCAGCGGCCCCAGAGGGGGCGGGAGGGCCTTTGAGCAGTTCTTC. Translation: CASGPRGGGRAFEQFF. The genes are TRBV7-9 and TRBJ2-1, with TRBD2 identical over 9 bases. The CDR3 sequence is 16 residues long. Germline lookup yields CDR1 SEHNR and CDR2 FQNEAQ (reference sequence). Germline trimming cut 8 bases from V and 9 bases from J; bases unmatched to any gene: 17.